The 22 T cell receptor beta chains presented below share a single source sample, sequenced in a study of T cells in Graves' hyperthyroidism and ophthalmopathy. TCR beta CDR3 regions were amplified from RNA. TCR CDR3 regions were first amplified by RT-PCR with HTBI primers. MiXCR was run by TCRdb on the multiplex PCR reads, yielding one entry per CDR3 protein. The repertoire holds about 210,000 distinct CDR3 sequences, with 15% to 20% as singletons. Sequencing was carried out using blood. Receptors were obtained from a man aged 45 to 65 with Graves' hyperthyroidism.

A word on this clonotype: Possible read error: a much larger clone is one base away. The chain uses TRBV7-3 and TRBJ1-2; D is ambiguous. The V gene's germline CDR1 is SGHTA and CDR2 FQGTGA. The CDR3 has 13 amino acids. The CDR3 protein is CASSPSEGYGFTF. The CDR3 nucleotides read TGTGCCAGCAGCCCTTCCGAGGGCTATGGCTTCACCTTC.

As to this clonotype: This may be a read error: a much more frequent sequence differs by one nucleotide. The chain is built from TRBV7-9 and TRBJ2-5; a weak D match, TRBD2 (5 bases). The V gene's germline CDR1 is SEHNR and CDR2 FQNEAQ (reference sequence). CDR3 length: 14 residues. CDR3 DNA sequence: TGTACCAGCGGCACGGGCCTCGGCGAGGAGACCCAGTACTTC. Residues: CTSGTGLGEETQYF. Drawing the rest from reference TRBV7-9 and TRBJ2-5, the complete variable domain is DTGVSQNPRHKITKRGQNVTFRCDPISEHNRLYWYRQTLGQGPEFLTYFQNEAQLEKSRLLSDRFSAERPKGSFSTLEIQRTEQGDSAMYLCTSGTGLGEETQYFGPGTRLLVL.

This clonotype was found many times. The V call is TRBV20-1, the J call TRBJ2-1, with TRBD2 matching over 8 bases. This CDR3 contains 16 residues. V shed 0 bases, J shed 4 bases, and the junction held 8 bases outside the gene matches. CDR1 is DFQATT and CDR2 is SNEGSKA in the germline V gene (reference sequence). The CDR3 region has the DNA TGCAGTGCTAGAGATTATATTAGCGGGGCATACAATGAGCAGTTCTTC. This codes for CSARDYISGAYNEQFF.

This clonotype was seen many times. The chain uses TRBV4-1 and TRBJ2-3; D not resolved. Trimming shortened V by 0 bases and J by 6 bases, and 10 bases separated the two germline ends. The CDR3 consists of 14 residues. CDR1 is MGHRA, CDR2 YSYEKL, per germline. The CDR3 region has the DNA TGCGCCAGCAGCCAAGATCGAGTGGGGGATACGCAGTATTTT. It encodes CASSQDRVGDTQYF.

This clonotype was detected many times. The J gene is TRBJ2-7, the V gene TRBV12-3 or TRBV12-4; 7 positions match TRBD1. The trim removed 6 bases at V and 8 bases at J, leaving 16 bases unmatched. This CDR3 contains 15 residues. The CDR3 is CASSLGGALVWQQYF. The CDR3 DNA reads TGTGCCAGCAGCCTAGGGGGCGCCTTAGTTTGGCAGCAGTACTTC.

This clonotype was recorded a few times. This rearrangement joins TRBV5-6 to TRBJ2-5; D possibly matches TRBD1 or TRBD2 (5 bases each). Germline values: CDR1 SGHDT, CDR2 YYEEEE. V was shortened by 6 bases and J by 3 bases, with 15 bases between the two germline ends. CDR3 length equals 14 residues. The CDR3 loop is CASTPGPREETQYF. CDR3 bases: TGTGCCAGCACGCCGGGACCACGAGAAGAGACCCAGTACTTC.

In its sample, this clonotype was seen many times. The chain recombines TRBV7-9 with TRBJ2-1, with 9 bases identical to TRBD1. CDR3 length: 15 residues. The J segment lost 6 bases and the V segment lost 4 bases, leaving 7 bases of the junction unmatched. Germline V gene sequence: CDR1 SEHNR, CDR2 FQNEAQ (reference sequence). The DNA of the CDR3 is TGTGCCAGCAGCTCAACAGGGGGCGCACCCAATGAGCAGTTCTTC. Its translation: CASSSTGGAPNEQFF.

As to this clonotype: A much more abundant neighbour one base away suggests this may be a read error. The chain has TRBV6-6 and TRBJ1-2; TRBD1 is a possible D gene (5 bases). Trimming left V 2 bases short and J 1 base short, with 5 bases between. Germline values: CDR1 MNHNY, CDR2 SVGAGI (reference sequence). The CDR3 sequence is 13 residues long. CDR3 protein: CASSYDSNYGYTF. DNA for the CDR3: TGTGCCAGCAGTTACGACAGTAACTATGGCTACACCTTC.

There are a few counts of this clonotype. The CDR3 protein is CATGTHNTDTQYF. The CDR3 DNA sequence: TGTGCCACCGGGACTCATAACACAGATACGCAGTATTTT. The V gene is TRBV3-1, the J gene TRBJ2-3; possibly TRBD2 for D (6 bases). The CDR3 is made up of 13 amino acids. V was pared by 10 bases and J by 2 bases, with 13 bases between. Germline CDR1 is LGHDT and CDR2 is YNNKEL (reference sequence).

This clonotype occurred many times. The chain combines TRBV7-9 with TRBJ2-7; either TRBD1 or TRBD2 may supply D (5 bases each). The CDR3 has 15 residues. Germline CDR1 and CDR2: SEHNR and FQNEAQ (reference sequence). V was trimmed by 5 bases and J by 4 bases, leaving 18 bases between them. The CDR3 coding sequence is TGTGCCAGCAGCCCCCGTTGGGGGAAGGGGTACGAGCAGTACTTC. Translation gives CASSPRWGKGYEQYF.

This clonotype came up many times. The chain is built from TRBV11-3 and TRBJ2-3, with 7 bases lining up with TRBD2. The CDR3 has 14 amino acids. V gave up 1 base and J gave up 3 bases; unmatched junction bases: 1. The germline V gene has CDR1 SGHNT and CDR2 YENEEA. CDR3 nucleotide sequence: TGTGCCAGCAGCTTAGGACTAGCAACAGATACGCAGTATTTT. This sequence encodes CASSLGLATDTQYF.

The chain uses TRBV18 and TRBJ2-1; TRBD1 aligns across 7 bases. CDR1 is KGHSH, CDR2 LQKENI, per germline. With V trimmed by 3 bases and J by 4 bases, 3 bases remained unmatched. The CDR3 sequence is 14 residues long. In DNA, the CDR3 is TGTGCCAGCTCACCGTCGACAGGGTACAATGAGCAGTTCTTC. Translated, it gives CASSPSTGYNEQFF.

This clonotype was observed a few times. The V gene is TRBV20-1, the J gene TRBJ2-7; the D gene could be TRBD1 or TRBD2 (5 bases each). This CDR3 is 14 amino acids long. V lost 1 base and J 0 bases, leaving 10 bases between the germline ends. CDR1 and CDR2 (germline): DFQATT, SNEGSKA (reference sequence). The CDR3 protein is CSARGRGPSYEQYF. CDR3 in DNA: TGCAGTGCTAGAGGTCGGGGACCCTCCTACGAGCAGTACTTC.

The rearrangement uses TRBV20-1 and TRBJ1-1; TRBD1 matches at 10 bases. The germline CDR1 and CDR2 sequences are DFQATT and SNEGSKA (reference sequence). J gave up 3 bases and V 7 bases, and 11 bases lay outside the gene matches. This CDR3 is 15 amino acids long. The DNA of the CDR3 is TGCAGTGTTACCCTACCCGGGACAGGGGACACTGAAGCTTTCTTT. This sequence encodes CSVTLPGTGDTEAFF.

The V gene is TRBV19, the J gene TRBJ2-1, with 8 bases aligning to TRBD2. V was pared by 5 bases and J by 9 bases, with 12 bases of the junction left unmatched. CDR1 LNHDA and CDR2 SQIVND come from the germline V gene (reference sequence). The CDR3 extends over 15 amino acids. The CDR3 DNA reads TGTGCCAGTAGTGCCCTTCTTGCGGGAGGCGTTGAGCAGTTCTTC. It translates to CASSALLAGGVEQFF.

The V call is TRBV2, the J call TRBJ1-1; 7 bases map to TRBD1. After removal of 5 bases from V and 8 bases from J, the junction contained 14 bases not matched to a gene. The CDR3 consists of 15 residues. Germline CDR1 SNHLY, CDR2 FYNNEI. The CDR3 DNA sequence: TGTGCCAGCAGTACGGACAGGTTCGTCTCAACAGAAGCTTTCTTT. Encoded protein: CASSTDRFVSTEAFF.

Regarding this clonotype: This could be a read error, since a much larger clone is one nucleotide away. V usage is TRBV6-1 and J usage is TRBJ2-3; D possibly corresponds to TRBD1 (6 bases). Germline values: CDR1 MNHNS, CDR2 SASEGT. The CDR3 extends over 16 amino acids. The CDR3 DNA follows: TGTGCCAGCAACAGGGACCTCTATTCTAGCACAGATACGCAGTGTTTT. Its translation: CASNRDLYSSTDTQCF.

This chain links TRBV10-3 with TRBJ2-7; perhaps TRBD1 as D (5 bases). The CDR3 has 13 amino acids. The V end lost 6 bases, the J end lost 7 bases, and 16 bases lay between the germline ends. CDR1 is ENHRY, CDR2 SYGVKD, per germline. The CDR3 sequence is CAIRPDRPMEQYF. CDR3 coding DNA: TGTGCCATCAGACCCGACAGACCTATGGAGCAGTACTTC.

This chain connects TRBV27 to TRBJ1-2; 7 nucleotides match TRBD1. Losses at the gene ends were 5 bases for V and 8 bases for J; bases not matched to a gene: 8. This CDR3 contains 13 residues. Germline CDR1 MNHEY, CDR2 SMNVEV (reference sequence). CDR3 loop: CASSTRTGLGYTF. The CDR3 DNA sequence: TGTGCCAGCAGTACGAGGACAGGTCTGGGCTACACCTTC.

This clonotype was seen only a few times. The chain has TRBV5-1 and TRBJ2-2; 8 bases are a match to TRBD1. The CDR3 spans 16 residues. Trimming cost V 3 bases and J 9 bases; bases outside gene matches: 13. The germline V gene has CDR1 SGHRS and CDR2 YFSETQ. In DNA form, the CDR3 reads TGCGCCAGCAGCTGGGAGCTGACAGGGGATAGCAGGGAGCTGTTTTTT. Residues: CASSWELTGDSRELFF.

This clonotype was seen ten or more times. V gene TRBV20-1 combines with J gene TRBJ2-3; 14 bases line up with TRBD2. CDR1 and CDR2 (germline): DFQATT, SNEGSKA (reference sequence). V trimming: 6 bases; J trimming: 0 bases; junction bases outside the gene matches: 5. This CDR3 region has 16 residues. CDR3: CSARLAGGPSTDTQYF. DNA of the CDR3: TGCAGTGCCCGACTAGCGGGAGGGCCAAGCACAGATACGCAGTATTTT.

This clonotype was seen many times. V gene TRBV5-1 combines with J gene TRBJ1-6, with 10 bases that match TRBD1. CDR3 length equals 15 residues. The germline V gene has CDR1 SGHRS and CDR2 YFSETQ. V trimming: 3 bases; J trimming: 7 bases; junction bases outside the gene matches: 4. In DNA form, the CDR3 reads TGCGCCAGCAGCTCAAGACAGGGGGCAAATTCACCCCTCCACTTT. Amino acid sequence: CASSSRQGANSPLHF.